These 31 T cell receptor beta chains were sequenced from one sample in a study of T cell repertoires in cytomegalovirus infection (dated by TCRdb to about 2019). These reads were obtained on an Illumina HiSeq 1500. The public reads were reanalyzed by TCRdb: fastp trimming at Q25, MiXCR alignment, in-frame beta chains only. When rows share a CDR3 protein, they turn into one entry using the most common DNA and genes. This sample comprises almost 300,000 distinct CDR3 sequences, around 10% of them detected only once. The ten biggest clones cover approximately 2.4% of the sample. The sample was PBMCs. The receptors derive from a human donor in good health (CMV status not recorded). Some clones in this sample may be carry-over from other donors' samples.

The chain carries TRBV5-1 and TRBJ2-3, with 13 bases aligning to TRBD2. Germline trimming cut 5 bases from V and 5 bases from J; bases unmatched to any gene: 2. This CDR3 contains 14 residues. CDR1 SGHRS and CDR2 YFSETQ come from the germline V gene. CDR3 protein: CASSGLAGEDTQYF. Here the CDR3 DNA reads TGCGCCAGCAGTGGACTAGCGGGGGAAGATACGCAGTATTTT.

This clonotype was counted ten times or more. The genes are TRBV7-2 and TRBJ1-2; D is possibly TRBD1 (6 bases). CDR1 is SGHTA and CDR2 is FQGNSA in the germline V gene. Trimming took off 5 bases at V and 8 bases at J, with 18 bases between the two ends. The CDR3 consists of 14 residues. Here the CDR3 DNA reads TGTGCCAGCAGCCTCGGACACACTACAGGGGGCTACACCTTC. Translating it yields CASSLGHTTGGYTF. Using reference TRBV7-2 and TRBJ1-2 for the parts outside the CDR3, the full variable domain is GAGVSQSPSNKVTEKGKDVELRCDPISGHTALYWYRQSLGQGLEFLIYFQGNSAPDKSGLPSDRFSAERTGGSVSTLTIQRTQQEDSAVYLCASSLGHTTGGYTFGSGTRLTVV.

This clonotype was found many times. The chain is built from TRBV6-1 and TRBJ2-5; D unclear. CDR3 length: 12 amino acids. CDR1 and CDR2 (germline): MNHNS, SASEGT. V dropped 6 bases and J dropped 4 bases, with 9 bases sitting between them. CDR3 DNA: TGTGCCAGCAGCACCTCAAGAGAGACCCAGTACTTC. This translates into CASSTSRETQYF.

In this sample, this clonotype turned up a few times. V and J are TRBV5-1 and TRBJ2-7; TRBD1 matches 9 bases. CDR1 and CDR2 from the germline V gene are SGHRS and YFSETQ. The ends lost 2 bases at V and 5 bases at J; junction bases unmatched: 8. CDR3 size: 15 residues. The CDR3 nucleotides read TGCGCCAGCAGCTTCGACAGGGGGTCTTGCCACGAGCAGTACGTC. Amino acids: CASSFDRGSCHEQYV.

This clonotype was recorded many times. The chain recombines TRBV6-2 or TRBV6-3 with TRBJ2-3; the D gene is possibly TRBD2 (7 bases). The germline V and J ends were trimmed by 2 bases and 2 bases, with 8 bases remaining between them. From germline, CDR1 is MNHEY and CDR2 SVGEGT. This CDR3 contains 14 residues. The CDR3 here is CASSYGGATDTQYF. DNA of the CDR3: TGTGCCAGCAGTTACGGGGGGGCCACAGATACGCAGTATTTT.

This chain uses TRBV5-4 with TRBJ2-3; 9 positions agree with TRBD2. The CDR3 is 14 amino acids. V lost 7 bases to trimming and J lost 6 bases; unmatched junction nucleotides: 9. Per germline, CDR1 SGHNT and CDR2 YYREEE (reference sequence). The CDR3 DNA reads as TGTGCCAGCGGGATAGCGGGGGTTTCTGATACGCAGTATTTT. This translates into CASGIAGVSDTQYF.

This clonotype occurred a few times. This chain links TRBV24-1 with TRBJ2-1, with TRBD2 identical over 7 bases. After removal of 4 bases from V and 8 bases from J, the junction contained 13 bases not matched to a gene. Germline loops: CDR1 KGHDR, CDR2 SFDVKD. The CDR3 consists of 16 residues. CDR3 amino acids: CATSENPRTSWDEQFF. The DNA for the CDR3 is TGTGCCACCAGTGAAAACCCCCGGACTAGTTGGGATGAGCAGTTCTTC.

The chain couples TRBV27 to TRBJ2-1; D is perhaps TRBD2 (6 bases). V was pared by 7 bases and J by 0 bases, with 10 bases between. The length of the CDR3 is 14 residues. Germline V lookup: CDR1 MNHEY, CDR2 SMNVEV (reference sequence). This chain's CDR3 is CASTEGISYNEQFF. Here the CDR3 DNA reads TGTGCCAGCACGGAGGGAATCTCCTACAATGAGCAGTTCTTC.

This clonotype was recorded at least ten times. The genes are TRBV6-1 and TRBJ1-1; the D gene is possibly TRBD1 (5 bases). V lost 5 bases and J lost 7, with 8 bases in between. The CDR3 runs 11 residues. Germline V lookup: CDR1 MNHNS, CDR2 SASEGT. CDR3 in DNA: TGTGCCAGCAGTCCAGGGCTTGAAGCTTTCTTT. This encodes CASSPGLEAFF.

This clonotype has a count of ten or more. J is TRBJ2-1 and V is TRBV11-3; D may match TRBD1 or TRBD2 (5 bases each). Germline V gene sequence: CDR1 SGHNT, CDR2 YENEEA. With 4 bases removed from V and 10 bases from J, the gap between germline ends came to 11 bases. The CDR3 runs to 12 residues. The CDR3 DNA reads as TGTGCCAGCAGCTCCGGGACGCTGGAGCAGTTCTTC. Translation gives CASSSGTLEQFF.

This clonotype was counted ten times or more. V and J are TRBV6-2 or TRBV6-3 and TRBJ2-1; TRBD1 matches 8 bases. The CDR3 runs to 14 residues. Germline V gene sequence: CDR1 MNHEY, CDR2 SVGEGT. V lost 6 bases, J lost 1 base, and 2 bases stayed unmatched. CDR3 in DNA: TGTGCCAGCAGAGGACAGGGTTCCTACAATGAGCAGTTCTTC. The encoded protein is CASRGQGSYNEQFF.

This clonotype was detected ten times or more. V and J are TRBV14 and TRBJ2-7, with D possibly matching TRBD1 (5 bases). From germline, CDR1 is SGHDN and CDR2 FVKESK. The V gene lost 1 base and the J gene lost 0 bases, with 10 bases spanning the gap. The CDR3 extends over 15 amino acids. The CDR3 DNA is TGTGCCAGCAGCCAAGGACAGCGTAGCTCCTACGAGCAGTACTTC. Translating it yields CASSQGQRSSYEQYF.

This clonotype was counted ten times or more. This chain joins TRBV12-3 or TRBV12-4 and TRBJ2-5; perhaps TRBD2 as D (6 bases). V was clipped by 4 bases and J by 7 bases, with 22 bases between them. The CDR3 length is 16 residues. Here the CDR3 DNA reads TGTGCCAGCAGTTACTCACCGGGACTTTCGGCAGGGACCCAGTACTTC. Translating gives CASSYSPGLSAGTQYF.

The sample holds many counts of this clonotype. The chain uses TRBV7-3 and TRBJ2-3; 8 bases line up with TRBD2. Looked up from germline, CDR1 is SGHTA and CDR2 is FQGTGA. The CDR3 extends over 16 amino acids. V lost 6 bases, J lost 0 bases, and 8 bases stayed unmatched. The CDR3 DNA sequence: TGTGCCAGCAGTTCTCCTGCGGGGGGTAGCACAGATACGCAGTATTTT. It encodes CASSSPAGGSTDTQYF.

This clonotype was detected ten times or more. This chain uses TRBV29-1 with TRBJ2-5; maybe TRBD1 (6 bases). The V end lost 0 bases, the J end lost 4 bases, and 18 bases lay between the germline ends. The germline gives CDR1 SQVTM, CDR2 ANQGSEA. The CDR3 sequence is 16 residues long. The CDR3 spells CSVEERDTLRGETQYF. For the CDR3, the DNA is TGCAGCGTTGAAGAGAGGGACACCCTGAGGGGAGAGACCCAGTACTTC.

The chain carries TRBV28 and TRBJ2-7; 8 bases are a match to TRBD1. The CDR3 runs 14 residues. Germline values: CDR1 MDHEN, CDR2 SYDVKM. The J segment lost 3 bases and the V segment lost 3 bases, leaving 4 bases of the junction unmatched. The CDR3 loop reads CASSFRGQVYEQYV. The DNA of the CDR3 is TGTGCCAGCAGTTTCCGGGGACAGGTCTACGAGCAGTACGTC.

This clonotype showed up many times. CDR3: CASSSLTSQRYNEQFF. The CDR3 nucleotides read TGTGCCAGCAGTTCCCTGACTAGCCAGAGGTACAATGAGCAGTTCTTC. The J gene is TRBJ2-1, the V gene TRBV6-2 or TRBV6-3; 7 bases map to TRBD2. This CDR3 is 16 amino acids long. CDR1 is MNHEY, CDR2 SVGEGT, per germline. The V gene end was trimmed by 4 bases and the J gene end by 4 bases; junction bases not matched to a gene: 10.

This clonotype was counted ten times or more. CDR3 residues: CASSFGGNYGYTF. CDR3 DNA sequence: TGTGCCAGCAGCTTCGGGGGTAACTATGGCTACACCTTC. The rearrangement uses TRBV7-2 and TRBJ1-2; weak D call: TRBD1 (5 bases). Germline-derived CDR1 and CDR2 are SGHTA and FQGNSA. The CDR3 loop spans 13 amino acids. With 3 bases removed from V and 1 base from J, the gap between germline ends came to 6 bases. The whole variable domain, remainder taken from reference TRBV7-2 and TRBJ1-2, is GAGVSQSPSNKVTEKGKDVELRCDPISGHTALYWYRQSLGQGLEFLIYFQGNSAPDKSGLPSDRFSAERTGGSVSTLTIQRTQQEDSAVYLCASSFGGNYGYTFGSGTRLTVV.

This clonotype was recorded many times. This chain connects TRBV20-1 to TRBJ2-7; weak D call: TRBD2 (5 bases). The CDR3 consists of 15 residues. From germline, CDR1 is DFQATT and CDR2 SNEGSKA (reference sequence). With 3 bases removed from V and 3 bases from J, the gap between germline ends came to 18 bases. CDR3 sequence (DNA): TGCAGTGCTAGCCGAAACGCGGGCAACCTCTACGAGCAGTACGTC. Residues: CSASRNAGNLYEQYV.

In its sample, this clonotype was seen many times. The CDR3 here is CASSLVYRTKAGTEAFF. CDR3 sequence (DNA): TGTGCCAGCAGCTTAGTTTATCGGACAAAGGCGGGAACTGAAGCTTTCTTT. The J gene is TRBJ1-1, the V gene TRBV11-2; perhaps TRBD1 as D (5 bases). With 1 base removed from V and 5 bases from J, the gap between germline ends came to 20 bases. The CDR3 has 17 amino acids. Germline V gene data show CDR1 as SGHAT and CDR2 as FQNNGV.

There are many counts of this clonotype. The chain recombines TRBV7-2 with TRBJ2-3; either TRBD1 or TRBD2 may supply D (6 bases each). Germline lookup yields CDR1 SGHTA and CDR2 FQGNSA. V lost 4 bases and J lost 2, with 19 bases in between. The CDR3 covers 17 residues. The CDR3, as DNA: TGTGCCAGCAGCTCCCGGGGGTGGGGACAACCCACAGATACGCAGTATTTT. Its translation: CASSSRGWGQPTDTQYF.

This clonotype was counted many times. This rearrangement joins TRBV28 to TRBJ1-4; no clear D gene. CDR1 and CDR2 (germline): MDHEN, SYDVKM. V shed 6 bases and J shed 4 bases, with 18 bases lying between them. This CDR3 has 16 amino acids. This CDR3 is CASSPPGGSINEKLFF. The CDR3 nucleotides are TGTGCCAGCAGCCCTCCGGGAGGGAGCATTAATGAAAAACTGTTTTTT.

Ten or more counts support this clonotype. V usage is TRBV20-1 and J usage is TRBJ2-5; a possible D gene is TRBD2 (7 bases). The V end was cut by 3 bases, the J end by 1 base, with 21 bases between. Germline V lookup: CDR1 DFQATT, CDR2 SNEGSKA (reference sequence). The CDR3 sequence is 17 residues long. CDR3 loop: CSASGPRGGASQETQYF. The CDR3 nucleotides are TGCAGTGCTAGTGGTCCTAGGGGGGGGGCCTCCCAAGAGACCCAGTACTTC.

This clonotype was seen repeatedly, ten times or more. The V and J genes are TRBV27 and TRBJ1-1; 7 bases are a match to TRBD1. This CDR3 contains 15 residues. Germline lookup yields CDR1 MNHEY and CDR2 SMNVEV (reference sequence). V lost 3 bases and J lost 11; bases outside the gene matches: 15. CDR3 nucleotides: TGTGCCAGCAGTTTCGGAACAGGGGCGCCTAGGCTGGCTTTCTTT. It yields the protein CASSFGTGAPRLAFF.

Ten or more counts support this clonotype. The V gene is TRBV5-5, the J gene TRBJ2-6; D ambiguous. CDR1 is SGHKS, CDR2 YYEKEE, per germline (reference sequence). Trimming took off 5 bases at V and 0 bases at J, with 12 bases between the two ends. The CDR3 contains 16 residues. The CDR3 sequence is CASRGLQSSGANVLTF. CDR3 DNA sequence: TGTGCCAGCAGAGGTTTACAGAGCTCTGGGGCCAACGTCCTGACTTTC.

The genes are TRBV2 and TRBJ2-5, with a possible D match to TRBD2 (5 bases). This CDR3 is built from 13 residues. V gave up 7 bases and J gave up 1 base, with 10 bases separating them. Germline assignment: CDR1 SNHLY and CDR2 FYNNEI. This chain's CDR3 is CASKMGAQETQYF. The DNA of the CDR3 is TGTGCCAGCAAGATGGGAGCCCAAGAGACCCAGTACTTC.

The chain employs TRBV27 and TRBJ2-2, with 8 bases matching TRBD2. From germline, CDR1 is MNHEY and CDR2 SMNVEV (reference sequence). V lost 8 bases, J lost 4 bases, and 18 bases stayed unmatched. The CDR3 is 18 residues long. This CDR3 is CASGFPRPGLGSTGELFF. CDR3 in DNA: TGTGCCAGCGGCTTCCCCAGGCCGGGACTAGGGAGCACCGGGGAGCTGTTTTTT.

This clonotype was seen repeatedly, ten times or more. V usage is TRBV5-6 and J usage is TRBJ2-2, with 7 positions matching TRBD1. CDR3 length: 15 residues. CDR1 is SGHDT and CDR2 is YYEEEE in the germline V gene. V lost 2 bases and J lost 3; bases outside the gene matches: 4. The CDR3 protein is CASSFGTEDTGELFF. The CDR3 DNA follows: TGTGCCAGCAGCTTCGGGACAGAAGACACCGGGGAGCTGTTTTTT.

This clonotype was seen ten or more times. The gene calls are TRBV29-1 and TRBJ1-1; D gene unclear. Germline CDR1 and CDR2: SQVTM and ANQGSEA. V was clipped by 5 bases and J by 2 bases, with 12 bases between them. The CDR3 contains 13 residues. The CDR3: CSVPPQENTEAFF. The CDR3 DNA follows: TGCAGCGTTCCACCCCAGGAAAACACTGAAGCTTTCTTT.

This clonotype was picked up one time. This chain links TRBV6-6 with TRBJ1-5; 7 nucleotides match TRBD1. Per germline, CDR1 MNHNY and CDR2 SVGAGI (reference sequence). The V segment lost 8 bases and the J segment 4 bases; nucleotides outside the gene matches: 5. The CDR3 has 13 residues. The CDR3 here is CASGTVPNQPQHF. In DNA form, the CDR3 reads TGTGCCAGCGGGACAGTACCAAATCAGCCCCAGCATTTT.

This clonotype was observed at least ten times. The chain employs TRBV6-2 or TRBV6-3 and TRBJ2-7; no definite D call. From germline, CDR1 is MNHEY and CDR2 SVGEGT. Trimming left V 6 bases short and J 2 bases short, with 8 bases between. The CDR3 sequence is 12 residues long. CDR3 residues: CASRDGAYEQYV. DNA of the CDR3: TGTGCCAGCAGGGACGGAGCCTACGAGCAGTACGTC.